The 5 T cell receptor beta chains listed next were all sequenced from one sample in a study of early T cells in non-severe SARS-CoV-2 infection. TCRdb re-called the 5' RACE reads through MiXCR, storing one row per CDR3 protein. This table holds 90,000 to 130,000 distinct CDR3 sequences, about 12% found once. This specimen consisted of whole blood, obtained at baseline. These receptors were taken from an adult who was a healthcare worker with PCR-confirmed SARS-CoV-2 infection or an uninfected control (not recorded which).

This clonotype was seen more than once but under ten times. The V call is TRBV28, the J call TRBJ2-1; TRBD2 matches at 11 bases. Germline loops: CDR1 MDHEN, CDR2 SYDVKM. The CDR3 has 16 amino acids. Germline trimming cut 4 bases from V and 7 bases from J; bases unmatched to any gene: 9. The CDR3 DNA reads TGTGCCAGCAGTTATGTCCGTGCTAGCGGGAGGAATGAGCAGTTCTTC. Translating it yields CASSYVRASGRNEQFF.

At least ten counts were recorded for this clonotype. The rearrangement joins TRBV7-6 to TRBJ1-5; D gene uncertain. This CDR3 has 16 residues. The V end was cut by 1 base, the J end by 7 bases, with 17 bases between. Germline V gene sequence: CDR1 SGHVS, CDR2 FNYEAQ. The CDR3 DNA reads as TGTGCCAGCAGCTTAGGACCAGACGGGTCAAAACAGCCCCAGCATTTT. The encoded protein is CASSLGPDGSKQPQHF.

This clonotype was observed a handful of times. This chain joins TRBV15 and TRBJ2-1; D uncertain. V was clipped by 1 base and J by 4 bases, with 8 bases between them. The CDR3 contains 14 residues. The germline V gene has CDR1 LNHNV and CDR2 YYDKDF (reference sequence). The CDR3 sequence: CATSRGMEYNEQFF. CDR3 sequence (DNA): TGTGCCACCAGCAGAGGAATGGAATACAATGAGCAGTTCTTC.

The genes are TRBV5-4 and TRBJ2-7, with D tentatively TRBD1 (6 bases). Germline loops: CDR1 SGHNT, CDR2 YYREEE (reference sequence). V was trimmed by 4 bases and J by 11 bases, leaving 16 bases between them. The CDR3 totals 12 residues. As DNA, the CDR3 is TGTGCCAGCAGCGGCGGTGGGGGCCGGGAGTACTTC. This gives the protein CASSGGGGREYF.

The V gene is TRBV3-1, the J gene TRBJ1-3; unclear D gene. Germline CDR1 and CDR2: LGHDT and YNNKEL (reference sequence). This CDR3 contains 16 residues. V was clipped by 3 bases and J by 0 bases, with 12 bases between them. The CDR3 DNA sequence: TGTGCCAGCAGCCACGTAGGACGAGACTCTGGAAACACCATATATTTT. Protein: CASSHVGRDSGNTIYF.